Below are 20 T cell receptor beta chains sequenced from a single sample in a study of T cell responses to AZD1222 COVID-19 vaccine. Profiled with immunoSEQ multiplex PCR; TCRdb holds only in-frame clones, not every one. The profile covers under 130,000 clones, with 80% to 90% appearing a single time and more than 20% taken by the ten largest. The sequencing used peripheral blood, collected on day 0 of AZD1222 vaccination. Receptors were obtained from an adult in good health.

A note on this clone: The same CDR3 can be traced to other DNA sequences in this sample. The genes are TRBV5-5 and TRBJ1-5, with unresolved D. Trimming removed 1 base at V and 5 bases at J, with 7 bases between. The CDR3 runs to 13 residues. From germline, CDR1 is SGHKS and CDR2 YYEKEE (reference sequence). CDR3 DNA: TGTGCCAGCAGCTTGCTATGGGATCAGCCCCAGCATTTT. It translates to CASSLLWDQPQHF.

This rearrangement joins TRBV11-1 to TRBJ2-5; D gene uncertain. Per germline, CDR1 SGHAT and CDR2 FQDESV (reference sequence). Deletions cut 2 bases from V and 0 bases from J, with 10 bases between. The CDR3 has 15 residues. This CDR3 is CASSLFPDYQETQYF. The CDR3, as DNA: TGTGCCAGCAGCTTATTTCCAGATTACCAAGAGACCCAGTACTTC.

CDR3 nucleotide sequence: TGTGCCAGCAGACCGGGACAGGGATCCTACGAGCAGTACTTC. It yields the protein CASRPGQGSYEQYF. The rearrangement uses TRBV6-6 and TRBJ2-7; 9 bases fit TRBD1. V lost 6 bases and J lost 1; bases outside the gene matches: 4. Germline values: CDR1 MNHNY, CDR2 SVGAGI (reference sequence). The CDR3 is 14 residues long.

This CDR3 is CASSITLGQPQHF. For the CDR3, the DNA is TGTGCCAGCAGTATCACCCTGGGACAGCCCCAGCATTTT. This chain connects TRBV3-1 (or the pseudogene TRBV3-2) to TRBJ1-5; D unresolved. The V end was cut by 6 bases, the J end by 7 bases, with 13 bases between. Germline values: CDR1 LGHDT, CDR2 YNNKEL (reference sequence). There are 13 residues in the CDR3.

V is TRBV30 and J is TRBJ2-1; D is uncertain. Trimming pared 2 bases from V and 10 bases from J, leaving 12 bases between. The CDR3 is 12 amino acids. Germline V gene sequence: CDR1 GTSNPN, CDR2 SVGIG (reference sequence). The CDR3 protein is CAWSRVGGEQFF. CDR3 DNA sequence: TGTGCCTGGAGTAGGGTTGGCGGCGAGCAGTTCTTC.

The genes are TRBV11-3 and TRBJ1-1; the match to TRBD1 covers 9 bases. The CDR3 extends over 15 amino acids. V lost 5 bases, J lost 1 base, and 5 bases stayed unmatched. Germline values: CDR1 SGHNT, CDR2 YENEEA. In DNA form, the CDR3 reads TGTGCCAGCAGCCCGGGACAGGGTTCGAACACTGAAGCTTTCTTT. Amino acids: CASSPGQGSNTEAFF.

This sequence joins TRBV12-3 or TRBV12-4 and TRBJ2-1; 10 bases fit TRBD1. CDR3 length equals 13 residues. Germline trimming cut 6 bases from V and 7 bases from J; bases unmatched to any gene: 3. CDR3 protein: CASSPGQGNEQFF. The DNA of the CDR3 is TGTGCCAGCAGCCCGGGACAGGGGAATGAGCAGTTCTTC.

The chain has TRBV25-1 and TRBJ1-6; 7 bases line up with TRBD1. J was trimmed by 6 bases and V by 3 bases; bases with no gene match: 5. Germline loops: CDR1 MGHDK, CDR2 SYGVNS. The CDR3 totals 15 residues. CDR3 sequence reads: CASSESTGTNSPLHF. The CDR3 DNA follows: TGTGCCAGCAGTGAGTCGACAGGGACTAATTCACCCCTCCACTTT. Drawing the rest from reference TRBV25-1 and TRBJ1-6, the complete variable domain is EADIYQTPRYLVIGTGKKITLECSQTMGHDKMYWYQQDPGMELHLIHYSYGVNSTEKGDLSSESTVSRIRTEHFPLTLESARPSHTSQYLCASSESTGTNSPLHFGNGTRLTVT.

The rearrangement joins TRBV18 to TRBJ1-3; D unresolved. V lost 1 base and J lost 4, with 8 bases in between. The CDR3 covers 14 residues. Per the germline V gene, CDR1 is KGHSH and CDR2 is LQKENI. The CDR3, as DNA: TGTGCCAGCTCACCACAGGAGGGCGGAAACACCATATATTTT. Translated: CASSPQEGGNTIYF.

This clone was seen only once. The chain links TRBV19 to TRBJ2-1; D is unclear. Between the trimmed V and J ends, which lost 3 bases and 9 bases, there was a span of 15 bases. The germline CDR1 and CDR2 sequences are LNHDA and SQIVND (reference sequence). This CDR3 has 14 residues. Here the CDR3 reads CASSIRIQDAEQFF. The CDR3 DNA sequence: TGTGCCAGTAGTATTAGGATTCAAGACGCTGAGCAGTTCTTC.

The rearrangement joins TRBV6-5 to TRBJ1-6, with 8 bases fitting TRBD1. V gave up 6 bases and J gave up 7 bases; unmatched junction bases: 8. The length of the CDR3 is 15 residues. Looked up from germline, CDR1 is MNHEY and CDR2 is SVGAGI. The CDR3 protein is CASRAAGTGNSPLHF. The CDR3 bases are TGTGCCAGCAGGGCTGCCGGGACAGGCAATTCACCCCTCCACTTT.

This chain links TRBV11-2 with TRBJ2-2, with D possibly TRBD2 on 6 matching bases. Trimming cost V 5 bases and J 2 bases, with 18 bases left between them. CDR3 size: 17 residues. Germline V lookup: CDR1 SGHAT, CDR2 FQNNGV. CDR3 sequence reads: CASSPPTGTRNTGELFF. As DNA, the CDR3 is TGTGCCAGCAGCCCTCCGACCGGGACTCGAAACACCGGGGAGCTGTTTTTT.

The CDR3 region is CASSLRGELNTEAFF. The CDR3 coding sequence is TGTGCCAGCAGCCTCAGGGGGGAGTTGAACACTGAAGCTTTCTTT. J is TRBJ1-1 and V is TRBV7-9, with 7 positions matching TRBD1. Per the germline V gene, CDR1 is SEHNR and CDR2 is FQNEAQ (reference sequence). V was pared by 5 bases and J by 0 bases, with 6 bases of the junction left unmatched. The length of the CDR3 is 15 residues.

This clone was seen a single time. CDR3 region: CASSQGAIGELFF. In DNA, the CDR3 is TGTGCCAGCAGTCAGGGGGCTATCGGGGAGCTGTTTTTT. The chain employs TRBV6-6 and TRBJ2-2; TRBD1 aligns across 8 bases. Germline V gene sequence: CDR1 MNHNY, CDR2 SVGAGI (reference sequence). Trimming took 5 bases from V and 7 from J; bases not matched to a gene: 3. The CDR3 consists of 13 residues.

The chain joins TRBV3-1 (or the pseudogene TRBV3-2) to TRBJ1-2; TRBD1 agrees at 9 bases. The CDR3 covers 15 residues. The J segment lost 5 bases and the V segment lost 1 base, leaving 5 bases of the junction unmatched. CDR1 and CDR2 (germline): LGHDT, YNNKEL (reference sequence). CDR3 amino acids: CASSQASGQGYGYTF. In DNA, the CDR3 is TGTGCCAGCAGCCAAGCATCTGGACAGGGGTATGGCTACACCTTC.

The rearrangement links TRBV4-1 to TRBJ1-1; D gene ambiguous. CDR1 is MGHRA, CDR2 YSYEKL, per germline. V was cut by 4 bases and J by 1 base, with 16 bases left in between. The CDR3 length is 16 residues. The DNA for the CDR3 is TGCGCCAGCAGCCCGATAGGGAGGGAGAAGAACACTGAAGCTTTCTTT. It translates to CASSPIGREKNTEAFF.

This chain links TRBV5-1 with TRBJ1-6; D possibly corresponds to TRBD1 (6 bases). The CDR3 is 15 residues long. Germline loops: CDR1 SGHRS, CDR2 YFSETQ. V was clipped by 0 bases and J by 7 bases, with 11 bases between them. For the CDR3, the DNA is TGCGCCAGCAGCTTGGGACAGGTGGGGAATTCACCCCTCCACTTT. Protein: CASSLGQVGNSPLHF.

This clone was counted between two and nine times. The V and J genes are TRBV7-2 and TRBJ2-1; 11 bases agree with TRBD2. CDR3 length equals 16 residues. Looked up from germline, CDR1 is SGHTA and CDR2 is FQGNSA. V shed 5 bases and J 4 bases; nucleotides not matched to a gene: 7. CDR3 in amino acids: CASSIEGTSGYNEQFF. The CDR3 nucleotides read TGTGCCAGCAGCATCGAAGGGACTAGCGGATACAATGAGCAGTTCTTC.

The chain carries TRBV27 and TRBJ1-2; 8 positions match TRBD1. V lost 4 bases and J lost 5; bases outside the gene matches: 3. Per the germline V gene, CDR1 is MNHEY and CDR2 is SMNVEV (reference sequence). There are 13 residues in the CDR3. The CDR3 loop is CASSWDRLYGYTF. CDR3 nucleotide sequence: TGTGCCAGCAGTTGGGACAGGTTATATGGCTACACCTTC.

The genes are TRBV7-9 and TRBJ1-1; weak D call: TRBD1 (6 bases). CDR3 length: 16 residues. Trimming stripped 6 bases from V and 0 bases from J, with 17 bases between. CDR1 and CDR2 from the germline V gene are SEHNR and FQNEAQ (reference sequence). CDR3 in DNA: TGTGCCAGCAGTCCCCGACAGGTCAAAATGAACACTGAAGCTTTCTTT. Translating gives CASSPRQVKMNTEAFF.